These T cell receptor beta chains were read from a single sample in a study of shared T cell receptors in the human thymus. Sequenced by immunoSEQ multiplex PCR; TCRdb stores in-frame clones only, minus some. This sample carries about 380,000 clones, around 95% of them seen once, and the ten largest clones take approximately 0.02%. Sequenced sample: thymocytes. Source of these receptors: a human donor. The CDR3 runs from the conserved cysteine through the conserved F or W. D genes are given only for firm matches. Size is omitted from some rows. Given values are once, few, many or a class for expanded clones.

V gene	clone size	D gene	J gene	CDR3 DNA	CDR3 protein
TRBV28	.	TRBD2	TRBJ2-7	TGTGCCAGCAGTTTTAGCGGGACCCGGTACGAGCAGTACTTC	CASSFSGTRYEQYF
TRBV19	.	.	TRBJ2-5	TGTGCCGTCTCGGGACTGCACCAAGAGACCCAGTACTTC	CAVSGLHQETQYF
TRBV27	.	TRBD1	TRBJ2-6	TGTGCCAGCAGTTTATCTGGGACAGGGGGCGCTGGGGCCAACGTCCTGACTTTC	CASSLSGTGGAGANVLTF
TRBV7-2	.	.	TRBJ1-4	TGTGCCAGCAGCTTAGAGCGAAAACTGTTTTTT	CASSLERKLFF
TRBV6-1	.	.	TRBJ1-2	TGTGCCAGCAGCCCGAGGACAACTTTC	CASSPRTTF
TRBV15	.	TRBD1	TRBJ2-7	TGTGCCACCAGCAACCGGGACAGCTCGAGCTCCTACGAGCAGTACTTC	CATSNRDSSSSYEQYF
TRBV28	.	.	TRBJ2-5	TGTGCCAGCAGTCCCCCGACAGGGAGGGAGACCCAGTACTTC	CASSPPTGRETQYF
TRBV2	once	TRBD2	TRBJ2-1	TGTGCCAGCAGGGCGCCGGGAGGGCCGCGGGGGGAGCAGTTCTTC	CASRAPGGPRGEQFF
TRBV11-2	.	TRBD2	TRBJ2-5	TGTGCCAGCAGCTTCGGACTAGCGGGAGTAGGGGAGACCCAGTACTTC	CASSFGLAGVGETQYF
TRBV7-2	.	TRBD2	TRBJ2-7	TGTGCCAGCACCATGCGGGCGGGAGTAGGCTCCGAGCAGTACTTC	CASTMRAGVGSEQYF
TRBV15	.	.	TRBJ2-1	TGTGCCACCAGCAGAGTATCTGGGGATGAGCAGTTCTTC	CATSRVSGDEQFF
TRBV18	.	.	TRBJ2-7	TGTGCCAGCTCACAGGAGCCCCTAGACGAGCAGTACTTC	CASSQEPLDEQYF
TRBV7-6	.	TRBD1	TRBJ2-7	TGTGCCAGCAGCTTAAAGCCCCCTACGGGACAGGGACCCTACGAGCAGTACTTC	CASSLKPPTGQGPYEQYF
TRBV11-2	once	.	TRBJ1-2	TGTGCCAGCAGCTTAGAGGTACCCCGGGGTGGCTACACCTTC	CASSLEVPRGGYTF
TRBV7-2	.	.	TRBJ1-1	TGTGCCAGCAGCCTAGCCATCCTGACGCCGGTGTTGGGGGAGAGGGACACTGAAGCTTTCTTT	CASSLAILTPVLGERDTEAFF
TRBV4-2	.	.	TRBJ2-1	TGTGCCAGCAGCCAAGGGGCGGTCCTGGGAAATGAGCAGTTCTTC	CASSQGAVLGNEQFF
TRBV28	.	.	TRBJ1-1	TGTGCCAGCAGTGGGGTACGGACGGTGAACACTGAAGCTTTCTTT	CASSGVRTVNTEAFF